This TCR beta chain comes out of a study of T cells after yellow fever vaccination. Germline assignment: CDR1 SGHNT and CDR2 YYREEE (reference sequence). CDR3 length: 16 residues. V gave up 0 bases and J gave up 4 bases; unmatched junction bases: 6. This clonotype was counted between two and nine times. Making TCR cDNA involved 5'RACE template switching, which added UMIs and a universal primer site. One entry per CDR3 protein, called by TCRdb with MiXCR from the 5' RACE reads. This table has more than 350,000 distinct CDR3 sequences, around 10% appearing once. V and J are TRBV5-4 and TRBJ2-3; TRBD2 matches 9 bases. The sequences come from PBMCs, collected on the day of the first yellow fever vaccination. This TCR came from a young man who received the YFV17D yellow fever vaccine. The DNA for the CDR3 is TGTGCCAGCAGCTTGGTTGCGACTAGCGGAGCAGATACGCAGTATTTT. Translated, it gives CASSLVATSGADTQYF.